This TCR beta chain was recovered during a study of blood T cell repertoires in COVID-19. Study-level information: PBMCs, B-cell-depleted T cells, or T cells were the source of the cDNA or gDNA that made up the material.

The data were produced by immunoSEQ multiplex PCR, yet TCRdb's version contains in-frame clones alone and is incomplete. This sample yields approximately 250,000 clones, of which 85% to 90% are seen a single time; less than 4.5% belongs to the top ten. Material for sequencing was peripheral blood. This receptor was identified in a young man with active or convalescent COVID-19.

DNA of the CDR3: TGTGCCAGCAGTGACCTAGCGGGGGTACACGAGCAGTACTTC. It codes for CASSDLAGVHEQYF. The J gene is TRBJ2-7, the V gene TRBV25-1, with 10 bases matching TRBD2. CDR3 length equals 14 residues. Germline-derived CDR1 and CDR2 are MGHDK and SYGVNS. V lost 3 bases to trimming and J lost 5 bases; unmatched junction nucleotides: 4.